Given below is one TCR beta chain in context. Its antigen is not identified. The data were obtained in a study of cytomegalovirus exposure and HLA in healthy donors. Study details: Later analysis reported that the approximately 130 validation repertoires shared the platform of the roughly 710 first-cohort repertoires.

Data came from immunoSEQ multiplex PCR; TCRdb stores just in-frame clones and leaves some out. This sample has roughly 100,000 clones, with just under 95% found just once. CDR1 MNHEY and CDR2 SMNVEV come from the germline V gene (reference sequence). The CDR3 is made up of 16 amino acids. Trimming cost V 6 bases and J 0 bases; bases outside gene matches: 8. General study results and limits: The tendency of first-cohort TCR clusters to co-occur in the 110 or so validation repertoires emerged from a later analysis.

The chain has TRBV27 and TRBJ1-2; TRBD1 matches at 9 bases. The source of this sequence is a woman between 18 and 29 years old in good health and CMV-seronegative. Sequenced sample: PBMCs. The CDR3 nucleotides are TGTGCCAGCAGCCCGGGACAGGGCCTAGCTAACTATGGCTACACCTTC. It translates to CASSPGQGLANYGYTF.